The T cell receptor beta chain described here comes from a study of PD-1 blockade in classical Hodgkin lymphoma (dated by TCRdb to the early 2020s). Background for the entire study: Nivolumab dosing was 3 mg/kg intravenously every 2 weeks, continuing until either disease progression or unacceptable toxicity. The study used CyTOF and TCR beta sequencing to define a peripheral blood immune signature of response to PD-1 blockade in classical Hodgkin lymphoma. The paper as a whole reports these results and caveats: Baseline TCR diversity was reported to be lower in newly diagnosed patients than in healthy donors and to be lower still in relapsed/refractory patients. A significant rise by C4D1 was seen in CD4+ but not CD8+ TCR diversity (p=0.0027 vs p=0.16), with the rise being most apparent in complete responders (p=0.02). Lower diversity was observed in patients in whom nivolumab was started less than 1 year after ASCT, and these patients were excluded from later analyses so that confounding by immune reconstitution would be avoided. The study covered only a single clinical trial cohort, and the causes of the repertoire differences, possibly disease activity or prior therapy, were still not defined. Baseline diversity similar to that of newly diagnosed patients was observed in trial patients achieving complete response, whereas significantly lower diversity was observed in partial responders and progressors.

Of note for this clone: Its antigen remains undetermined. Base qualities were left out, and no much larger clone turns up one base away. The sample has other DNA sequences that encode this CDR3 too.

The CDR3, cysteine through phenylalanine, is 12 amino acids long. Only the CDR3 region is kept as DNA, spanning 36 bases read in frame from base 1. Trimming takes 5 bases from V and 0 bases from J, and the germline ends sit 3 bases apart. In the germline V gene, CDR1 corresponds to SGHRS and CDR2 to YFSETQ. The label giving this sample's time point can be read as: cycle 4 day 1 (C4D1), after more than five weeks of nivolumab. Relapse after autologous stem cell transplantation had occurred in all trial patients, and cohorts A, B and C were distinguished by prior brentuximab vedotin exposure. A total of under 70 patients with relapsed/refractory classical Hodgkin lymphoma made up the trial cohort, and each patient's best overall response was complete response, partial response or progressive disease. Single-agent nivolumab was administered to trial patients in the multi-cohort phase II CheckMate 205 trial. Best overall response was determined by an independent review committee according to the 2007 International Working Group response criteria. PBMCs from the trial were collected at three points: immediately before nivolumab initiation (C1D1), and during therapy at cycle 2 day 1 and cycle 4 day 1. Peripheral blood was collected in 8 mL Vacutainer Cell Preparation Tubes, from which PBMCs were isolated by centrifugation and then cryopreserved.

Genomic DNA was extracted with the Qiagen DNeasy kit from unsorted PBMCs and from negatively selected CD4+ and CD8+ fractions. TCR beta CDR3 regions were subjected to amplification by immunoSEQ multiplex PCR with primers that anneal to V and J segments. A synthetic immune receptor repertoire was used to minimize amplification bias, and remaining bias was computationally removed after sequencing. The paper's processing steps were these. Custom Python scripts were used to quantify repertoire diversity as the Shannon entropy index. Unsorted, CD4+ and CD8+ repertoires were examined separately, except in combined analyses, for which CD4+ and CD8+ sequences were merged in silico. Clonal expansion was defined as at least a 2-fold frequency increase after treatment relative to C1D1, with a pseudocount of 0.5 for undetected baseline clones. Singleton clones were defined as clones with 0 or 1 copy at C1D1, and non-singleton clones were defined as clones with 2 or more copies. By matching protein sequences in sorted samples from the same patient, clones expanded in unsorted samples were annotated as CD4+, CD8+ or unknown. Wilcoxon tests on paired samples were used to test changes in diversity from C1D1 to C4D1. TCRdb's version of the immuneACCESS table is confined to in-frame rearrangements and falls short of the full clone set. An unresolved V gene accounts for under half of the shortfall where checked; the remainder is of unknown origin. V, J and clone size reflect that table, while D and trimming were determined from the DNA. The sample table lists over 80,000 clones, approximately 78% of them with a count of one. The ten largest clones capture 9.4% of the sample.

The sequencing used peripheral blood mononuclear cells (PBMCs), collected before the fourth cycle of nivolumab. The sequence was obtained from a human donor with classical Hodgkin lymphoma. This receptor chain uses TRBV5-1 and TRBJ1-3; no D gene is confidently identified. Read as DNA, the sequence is TGCGCCAGCAGGGACTCTGGAAACACCATATATTTT. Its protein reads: CASRDSGNTIYF.